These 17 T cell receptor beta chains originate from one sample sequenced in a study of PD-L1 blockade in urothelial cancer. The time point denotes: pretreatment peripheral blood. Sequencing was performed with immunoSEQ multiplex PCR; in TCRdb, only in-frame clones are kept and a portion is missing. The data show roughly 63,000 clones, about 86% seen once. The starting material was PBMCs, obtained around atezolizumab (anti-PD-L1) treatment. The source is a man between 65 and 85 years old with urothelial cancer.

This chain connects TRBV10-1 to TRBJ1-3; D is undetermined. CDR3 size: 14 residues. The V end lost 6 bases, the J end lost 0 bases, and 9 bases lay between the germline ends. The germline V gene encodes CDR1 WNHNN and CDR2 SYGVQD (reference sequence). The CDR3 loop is CASSGGSSGNTIYF. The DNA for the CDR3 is TGCGCCAGCAGCGGAGGGAGCTCTGGAAACACCATATATTTT.

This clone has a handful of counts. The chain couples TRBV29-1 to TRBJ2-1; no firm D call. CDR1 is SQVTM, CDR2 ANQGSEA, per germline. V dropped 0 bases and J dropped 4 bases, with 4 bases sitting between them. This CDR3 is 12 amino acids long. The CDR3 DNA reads TGCAGCGTTGAAGATCTTTACAATGAGCAGTTCTTC. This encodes CSVEDLYNEQFF.

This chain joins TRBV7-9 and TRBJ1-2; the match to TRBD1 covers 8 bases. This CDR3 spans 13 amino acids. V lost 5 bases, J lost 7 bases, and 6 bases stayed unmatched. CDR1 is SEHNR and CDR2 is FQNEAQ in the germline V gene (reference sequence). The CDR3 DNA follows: TGTGCCAGCAGCCCCACAGGGGGAGGTGGCTACACCTTC. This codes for CASSPTGGGGYTF.

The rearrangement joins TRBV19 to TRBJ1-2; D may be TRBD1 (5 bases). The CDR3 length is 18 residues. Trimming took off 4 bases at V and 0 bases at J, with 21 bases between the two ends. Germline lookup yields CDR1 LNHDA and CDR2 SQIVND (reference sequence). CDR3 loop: CASSTHLSTDSANYGYTF. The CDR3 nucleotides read TGTGCCAGTAGTACCCACCTGTCGACAGATTCCGCTAACTATGGCTACACCTTC.

The chain's CDR3 is CASSAETGQFF. DNA of the CDR3: TGCGCCAGCAGCGCGGAAACTGGCCAGTTCTTC. This chain joins TRBV5-1 and TRBJ2-1; D remains ambiguous. CDR1 is SGHRS, CDR2 YFSETQ, per germline. This CDR3 region has 11 residues. V was clipped by 4 bases and J by 13 bases, with 12 bases between them.

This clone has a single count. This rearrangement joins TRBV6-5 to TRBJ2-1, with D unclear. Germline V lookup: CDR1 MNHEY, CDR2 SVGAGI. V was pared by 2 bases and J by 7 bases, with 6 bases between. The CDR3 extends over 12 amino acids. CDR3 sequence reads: CASSYPGNEQFF. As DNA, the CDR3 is TGTGCCAGCAGTTACCCCGGGAATGAGCAGTTCTTC.

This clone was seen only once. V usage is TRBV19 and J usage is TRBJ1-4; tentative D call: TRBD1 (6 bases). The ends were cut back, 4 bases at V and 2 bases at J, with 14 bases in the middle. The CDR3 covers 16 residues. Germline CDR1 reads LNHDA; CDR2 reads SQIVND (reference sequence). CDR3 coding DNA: TGTGCCAGTAGTACCCGACACAGGGCGACTAATGAAAAACTGTTTTTT. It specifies CASSTRHRATNEKLFF.

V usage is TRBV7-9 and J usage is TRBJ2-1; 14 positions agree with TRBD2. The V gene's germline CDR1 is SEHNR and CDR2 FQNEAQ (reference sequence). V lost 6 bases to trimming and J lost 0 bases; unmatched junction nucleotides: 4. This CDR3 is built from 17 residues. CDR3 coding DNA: TGTGCCAGCAGACACGGGACTAGCGGGAGCTCCTACAATGAGCAGTTCTTC. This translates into CASRHGTSGSSYNEQFF.

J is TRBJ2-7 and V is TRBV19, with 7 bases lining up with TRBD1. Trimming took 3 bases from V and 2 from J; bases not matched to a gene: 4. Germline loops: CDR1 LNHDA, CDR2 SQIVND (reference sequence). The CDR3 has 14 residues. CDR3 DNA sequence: TGTGCCAGTAGTATCGAGCAGGGGGCCTACGAGCAGTACTTC. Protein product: CASSIEQGAYEQYF.

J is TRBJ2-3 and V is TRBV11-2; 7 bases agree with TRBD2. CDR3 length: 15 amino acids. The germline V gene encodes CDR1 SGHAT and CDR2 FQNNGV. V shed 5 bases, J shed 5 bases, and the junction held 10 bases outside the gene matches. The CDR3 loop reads CASSPRAGALDTQYF. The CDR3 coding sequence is TGTGCCAGCAGCCCAAGGGCGGGAGCGCTAGATACGCAGTATTTT.

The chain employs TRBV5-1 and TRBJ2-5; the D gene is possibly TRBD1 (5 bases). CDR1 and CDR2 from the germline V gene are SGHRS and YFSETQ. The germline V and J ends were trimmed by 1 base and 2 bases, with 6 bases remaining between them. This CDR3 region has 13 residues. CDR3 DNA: TGCGCCAGCAGCTTGTACAGGCAAGAGACCCAGTACTTC. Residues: CASSLYRQETQYF.

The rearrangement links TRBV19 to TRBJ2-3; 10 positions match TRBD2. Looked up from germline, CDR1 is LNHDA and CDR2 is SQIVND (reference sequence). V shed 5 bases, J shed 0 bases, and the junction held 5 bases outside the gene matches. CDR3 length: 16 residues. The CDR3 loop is CASSLPTSGSTDTQYF. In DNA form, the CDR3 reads TGTGCCAGTAGTCTCCCGACTAGCGGGAGCACAGATACGCAGTATTTT.

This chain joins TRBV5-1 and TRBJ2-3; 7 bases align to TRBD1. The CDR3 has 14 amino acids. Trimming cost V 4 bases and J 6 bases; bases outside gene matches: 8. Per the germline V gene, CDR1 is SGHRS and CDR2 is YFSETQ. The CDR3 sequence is CASSTTTGSDTQYF. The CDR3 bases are TGCGCCAGCAGCACGACGACAGGGTCGGATACGCAGTATTTT.

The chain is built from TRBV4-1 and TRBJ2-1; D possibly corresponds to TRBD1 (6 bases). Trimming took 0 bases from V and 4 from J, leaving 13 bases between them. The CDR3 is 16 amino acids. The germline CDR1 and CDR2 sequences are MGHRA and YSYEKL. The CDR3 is CASSQDFGQLYNEQFF. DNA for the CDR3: TGCGCCAGCAGCCAAGACTTTGGACAGCTATACAATGAGCAGTTCTTC.

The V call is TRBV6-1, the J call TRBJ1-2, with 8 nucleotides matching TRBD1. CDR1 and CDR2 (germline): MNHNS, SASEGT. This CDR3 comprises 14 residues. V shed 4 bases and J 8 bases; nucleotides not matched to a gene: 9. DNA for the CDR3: TGTGCCAGCAGTGTTCGGGACAGGCCAAGCGGCTACACCTTC. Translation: CASSVRDRPSGYTF.

Here the CDR3 reads CACYRDRGINEQFF. For the CDR3, the DNA is TGTGCCTGTTACCGGGACAGGGGAATCAATGAGCAGTTCTTC. The rearrangement links TRBV30 to TRBJ2-1, with 10 bases aligning to TRBD1. Germline lookup yields CDR1 GTSNPN and CDR2 SVGIG (reference sequence). V gave up 6 bases and J gave up 6 bases; unmatched junction bases: 8. The CDR3 is 14 amino acids.

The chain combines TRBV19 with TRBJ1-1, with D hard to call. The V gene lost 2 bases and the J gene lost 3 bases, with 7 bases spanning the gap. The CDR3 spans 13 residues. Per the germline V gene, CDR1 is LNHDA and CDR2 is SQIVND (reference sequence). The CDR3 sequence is CASSIQSDTEAFF. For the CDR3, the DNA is TGTGCCAGTAGTATACAATCGGACACTGAAGCTTTCTTT.